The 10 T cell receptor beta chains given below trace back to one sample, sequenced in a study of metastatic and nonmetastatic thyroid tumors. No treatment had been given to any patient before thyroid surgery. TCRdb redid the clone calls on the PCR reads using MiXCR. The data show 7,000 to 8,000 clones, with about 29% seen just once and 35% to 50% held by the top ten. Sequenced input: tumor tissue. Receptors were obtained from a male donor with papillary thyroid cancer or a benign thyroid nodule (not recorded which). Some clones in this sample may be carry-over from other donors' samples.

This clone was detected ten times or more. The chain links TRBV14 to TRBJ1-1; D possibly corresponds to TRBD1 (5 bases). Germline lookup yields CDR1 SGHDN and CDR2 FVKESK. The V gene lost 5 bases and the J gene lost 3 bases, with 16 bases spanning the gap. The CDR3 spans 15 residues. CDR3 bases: TGTGCCAGCAGCAAGGGACGGGTTGGGTACACTGAAGCTTTCTTT. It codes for CASSKGRVGYTEAFF.

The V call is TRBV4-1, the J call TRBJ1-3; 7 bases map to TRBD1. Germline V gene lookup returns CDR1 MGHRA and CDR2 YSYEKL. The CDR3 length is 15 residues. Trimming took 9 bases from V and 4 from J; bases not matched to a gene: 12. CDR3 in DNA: TGCGCCAGTAGCTTATTGACAGGGTCCGGAAACACCATATATTTT. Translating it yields CASSLLTGSGNTIYF.

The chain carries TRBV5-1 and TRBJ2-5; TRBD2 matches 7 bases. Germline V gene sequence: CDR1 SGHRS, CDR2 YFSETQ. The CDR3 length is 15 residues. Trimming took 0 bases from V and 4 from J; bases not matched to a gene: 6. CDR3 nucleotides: TGCGCCAGCAGCTTGGGGGAGGGCCGAGGAGAGACCCAGTACTTC. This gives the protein CASSLGEGRGETQYF.

Here the CDR3 reads CASSVGREEAYEQYF. Here the CDR3 DNA reads TGTGCCAGCAGCGTGGGGCGGGAGGAAGCCTACGAGCAGTACTTC. This chain joins TRBV9 and TRBJ2-7, with TRBD2 matching 8 bases. The CDR3 consists of 15 residues. Germline V gene data show CDR1 as SGDLS and CDR2 as YYNGEE. With 2 bases clipped from V and 2 bases from J, the junction kept 6 bases outside the gene matches.

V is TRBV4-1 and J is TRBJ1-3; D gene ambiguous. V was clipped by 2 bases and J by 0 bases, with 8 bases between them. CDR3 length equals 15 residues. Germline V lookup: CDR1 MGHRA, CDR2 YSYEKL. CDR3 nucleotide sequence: TGCGCCAGCAGCCAACACGGAGCCTCTGGAAACACCATATATTTT. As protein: CASSQHGASGNTIYF.

The CDR3 sequence is CSARDQLRTGNTGELFF. The DNA of the CDR3 is TGCAGTGCTAGAGATCAATTGCGGACAGGGAACACCGGGGAGCTGTTTTTT. The chain recombines TRBV20-1 with TRBJ2-2; 7 nucleotides line up with TRBD1. Trimming removed 0 bases from V and 1 base from J; junction bases left unmatched: 8. The CDR3 runs 17 residues. Germline values: CDR1 DFQATT, CDR2 SNEGSKA (reference sequence).

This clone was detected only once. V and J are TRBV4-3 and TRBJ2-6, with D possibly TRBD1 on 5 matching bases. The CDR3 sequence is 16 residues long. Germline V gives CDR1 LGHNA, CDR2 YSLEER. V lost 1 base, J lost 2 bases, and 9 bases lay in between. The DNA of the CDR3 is TGCGCCAGCAGCCAAGTTCAGGGTACTGGGGCCAACGTCCTGACTTTC. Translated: CASSQVQGTGANVLTF.

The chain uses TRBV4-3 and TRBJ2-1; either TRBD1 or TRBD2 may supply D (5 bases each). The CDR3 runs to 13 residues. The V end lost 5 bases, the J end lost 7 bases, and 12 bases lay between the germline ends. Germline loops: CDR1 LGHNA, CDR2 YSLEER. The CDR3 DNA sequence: TGCGCCAGCAGCGGGGGTGGACGGAATGAGCAGTTCTTC. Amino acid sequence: CASSGGGRNEQFF.

CDR3 in DNA: TGTGCCAGCAGGAACCACCTACGAGAGCAGTTCTTC. The encoded protein is CASRNHLREQFF. The rearrangement joins TRBV6-1 to TRBJ2-1; D is ambiguous. The CDR3 length is 12 residues. Between the trimmed V and J ends, which lost 6 bases and 10 bases, there was a span of 13 bases. Germline CDR1 MNHNS, CDR2 SASEGT.

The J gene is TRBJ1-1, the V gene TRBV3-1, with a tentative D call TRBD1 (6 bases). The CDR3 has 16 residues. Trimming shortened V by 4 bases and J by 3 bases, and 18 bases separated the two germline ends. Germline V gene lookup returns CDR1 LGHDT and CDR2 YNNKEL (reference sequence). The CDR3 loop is CASSRTAGGGYTEAFF. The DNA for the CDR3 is TGTGCCAGCAGCCGTACCGCGGGGGGCGGTTACACTGAAGCTTTCTTT. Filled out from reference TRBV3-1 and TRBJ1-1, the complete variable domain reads DTAVSQTPKYLVTQMGNDKSIKCEQNLGHDTMYWYKQDSKKFLKIMFSYNNKELIINETVPNRFSPKSPDKAHLNLHINSLELGDSAVYFCASSRTAGGGYTEAFFGQGTRLTVV.